This T cell receptor beta chain came from a study of cytomegalovirus exposure and HLA in healthy donors. Notes on the study in general: In a later analysis, several top co-occurrence clusters appeared linked to parvovirus B19, influenza, CMV and Epstein-Barr virus.

The CDR3 runs to 15 residues. Germline V gene lookup returns CDR1 LGHNA and CDR2 YNFKEQ. Trimming cost V 4 bases and J 5 bases, with 17 bases left between them. Nominally healthy donors were sampled, though unrecorded immune exposures were likely. About this clone itself: Its antigen is not known.

The PCR had 60 Vbeta and 13 Jbeta primers. TCRdb's table, derived via immunoSEQ multiplex PCR, lists solely in-frame clones and lacks some. In total, the table holds 65,000 to 90,000 clones. The sample was PBMCs. The rearrangement joins TRBV4-2 to TRBJ1-1; maybe TRBD1 (6 bases). This clonotype was obtained from a female donor in good health and CMV-seropositive. CDR3 loop: CASSPAVGAQTEAFF. The CDR3 DNA reads as TGTGCCAGCAGCCCTGCGGTGGGGGCACAGACTGAAGCTTTCTTT.